These T cell receptor beta chains were read from a single sample in a study of OX40 agonist ivuxolimab in advanced cancers. Here immunoSEQ multiplex PCR was the method, and the copy in TCRdb shows in-frame clones only, minus some. This sample has tens of thousands of clones; roughly four fifths occur once, and the top ten carry about 3.1%. This specimen consisted of CD4+ or CD8+ T cells sorted from blood, obtained in a trial of the OX40 agonist ivuxolimab. Source of these receptors: an adult with an advanced solid tumor such as melanoma, head and neck, liver or kidney cancer. The CDR3 runs from the conserved cysteine through the conserved F or W. D genes are given only for firm matches. Size tells how often a clone was seen (once, few, many) or the class of an expanded clone, and some rows leave it out.

-	TRBV7-2	-	TRBJ1-1	TGTGCCAGCAGCTTATTGCGGATCACTGAAGCTTTCTTT	CASSLLRITEAFF
-	TRBV4-1	-	TRBJ1-2	TGCGCCAGCAGCCAAGGGACAGTAGCTAACTATGGCTACACCTTC	CASSQGTVANYGYTF
-	TRBV18	-	TRBJ1-4	TGTGCCAGCTCACTAGGGCCGCGCCTAACTAATGAAAAACTGTTTTTT	CASSLGPRLTNEKLFF
-	TRBV5-8	-	TRBJ2-7	TGTGCCAGCAGCTGGGGGACCGGCGGGGTAGATGGCGAGCAGTACTTC	CASSWGTGGVDGEQYF
-	TRBV5-8	-	TRBJ2-1	TGTGCCAGCAGGGCCGGGACTCCCTCTTGGTCCTACAATGAGCAGTTCTTC	CASRAGTPSWSYNEQFF
-	TRBV18	-	TRBJ1-3	TGTGCCAGCTCACCTTCGGGAGGGAACACCATATATTTT	CASSPSGGNTIYF
-	TRBV2	-	TRBJ2-3	TGTGCCAGCAATAAGGCTCCGGAGACAGGAGTCACAGATACGCAGTATTTT	CASNKAPETGVTDTQYF
-	TRBV5-1	-	TRBJ2-5	TGCGCCAGCAGCTTGGGGGGAACAGGGTCTGAGACCCAGTACTTC	CASSLGGTGSETQYF
-	TRBV4-3	-	TRBJ2-7	TGCGCCAGCAGCCAAAAACGACATTACGAGCAGTACTTC	CASSQKRHYEQYF
-	TRBV14	TRBD1	TRBJ2-7	TGTGCCAGCAGCCAAGGGACAGGGGCCTACGAGCAGTACTTC	CASSQGTGAYEQYF
-	TRBV9	TRBD1	TRBJ1-1	TGTGCCAGCAGCGTAGCAGACAGGGGGGACACTGAAGCTTTCTTT	CASSVADRGDTEAFF
-	TRBV6-1	TRBD2	TRBJ2-1	TGTGCCAGCAGTAAGGGACTAGCGGGGTCCAATGAGCAGTTCTTC	CASSKGLAGSNEQFF
-	TRBV5-4	TRBD1	TRBJ2-2	TGTGCCAGCAGCTTTCCAGGGGGCACCGGGGAGCTGTTTTTT	CASSFPGGTGELFF
-	TRBV21-1	-	TRBJ1-1	TGTGCCAGCAGCCGCGGAGGAACTGAAGCTTTCTTT	CASSRGGTEAFF
-	TRBV28	-	TRBJ1-2	TGTGCCAGCAGTTCGGAGCGGATCTATGGCTACACCTTC	CASSSERIYGYTF
-	TRBV5-4	TRBD2	TRBJ2-5	TGTGCCAGCAGCTTGGGGGGCTCCGCTAGCGGGGGGTACCAAGAGACCCAGTACTTC	CASSLGGSASGGYQETQYF
-	TRBV6-5	-	TRBJ1-1	TGTGCCAGCAGTCCCTACAATAATGAAGCTTTCTTT	CASSPYNNEAFF
-	TRBV7-6	-	TRBJ2-2	TGTGCCAGCAGCTTACGACCGGGGGCCTCGAACACCGGGGAGCTGTTTTTT	CASSLRPGASNTGELFF
-	TRBV6-1	TRBD2	TRBJ2-1	TGTGCCAGCAGAGCTCATAGCGGGGGGGCGAATGAGCAGTTCTTC	CASRAHSGGANEQFF
once	TRBV19	TRBD1	TRBJ1-3	TGTGCCAGTAGCGCGCAGGGGGGCTCTGGAAACACCATATATTTT	CASSAQGGSGNTIYF
-	TRBV6-6	-	TRBJ2-3	TGTGCCAGCAGTTACAGTGGGGGGGCCACAGATACGCAGTATTTT	CASSYSGGATDTQYF
-	TRBV5-6	-	TRBJ2-2	TGTGCCAGCAGCTTGGCGAGTGGGGAGCTGTTTTTT	CASSLASGELFF
-	TRBV11-2	-	TRBJ1-5	TGTGCCAGCAGCCCGCTCGGGGTCGATCAGCCCCAGCATTTT	CASSPLGVDQPQHF